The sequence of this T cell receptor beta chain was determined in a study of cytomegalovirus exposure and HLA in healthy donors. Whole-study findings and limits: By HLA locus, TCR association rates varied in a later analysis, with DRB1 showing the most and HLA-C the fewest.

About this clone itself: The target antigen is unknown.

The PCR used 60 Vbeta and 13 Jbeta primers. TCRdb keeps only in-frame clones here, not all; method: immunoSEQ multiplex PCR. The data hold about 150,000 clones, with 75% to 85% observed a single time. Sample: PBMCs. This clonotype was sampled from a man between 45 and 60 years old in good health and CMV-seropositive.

In nucleotides, the CDR3 is TGCGCCAGCAGCACCAGGGGGCGCGATGAAAAACTGTTTTTT. The encoded protein is CASSTRGRDEKLFF. This chain joins TRBV5-1 and TRBJ1-4; 8 bases are shared with TRBD1. CDR3 length: 14 residues. The trim removed 4 bases at V and 6 bases at J, leaving 5 bases unmatched. CDR1 is SGHRS, CDR2 YFSETQ, per germline.